This T cell receptor (beta chain) appears in the sequencing data of a study of T cell changes during pregnancy in multiple sclerosis. The CDR3 has 13 residues. V shed 5 bases and J shed 7 bases, with 11 bases lying between them. Germline values: CDR1 SEHNR, CDR2 FQNEAQ (reference sequence). The assay was immunoSEQ multiplex PCR, and TCRdb's table has in-frame clones only and misses some. The sample has under 85,000 clones, 90% to 95% seen once. The starting material was peripheral blood, obtained in the third trimester of pregnancy. This chain uses TRBV7-9 with TRBJ1-4; possible D gene TRBD1, 6 bases. The TCR was taken from a female donor in good health, enrolled as a control in a pregnancy study. The chain's CDR3 is CASSPTGREKLFF. CDR3 sequence (DNA): TGTGCCAGCAGCCCGACAGGTCGTGAAAAACTGTTTTTT.